This T cell receptor (beta chain) derives from a study of technical replicates of blood from a handful of donors. Looked up from germline, CDR1 is SGHTA and CDR2 is FQGNSA. V trimming: 1 base; J trimming: 7 bases; junction bases outside the gene matches: 8. The CDR3 has 18 amino acids. TCRdb's table, derived via immunoSEQ multiplex PCR, lists solely in-frame clones and lacks some. The table includes roughly 68,000 clones, more than 75% detected once. The rearrangement links TRBV7-2 to TRBJ2-2; 14 bases map to TRBD2. Sample: PBMCs. The receptor's source is a human donor in good health. Some clones in this sample may be carry-over from other donors' samples. This chain's CDR3 is CASSLGTSGRRLGGELFF. CDR3 DNA sequence: TGTGCCAGCAGCTTAGGGACTAGCGGGAGGAGGCTCGGCGGGGAGCTGTTTTTT.